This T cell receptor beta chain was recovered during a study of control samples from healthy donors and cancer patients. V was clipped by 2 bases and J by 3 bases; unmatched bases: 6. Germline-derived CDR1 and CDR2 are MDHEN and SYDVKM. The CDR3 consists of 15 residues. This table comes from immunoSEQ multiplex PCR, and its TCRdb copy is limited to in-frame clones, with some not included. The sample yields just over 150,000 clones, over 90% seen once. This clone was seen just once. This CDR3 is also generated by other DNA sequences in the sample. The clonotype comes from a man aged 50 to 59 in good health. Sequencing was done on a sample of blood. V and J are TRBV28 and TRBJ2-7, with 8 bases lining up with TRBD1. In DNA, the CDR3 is TGTGCCAGCAGTTTAGCCGGACAGGGTGGCTACGAGCAGTACTTC. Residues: CASSLAGQGGYEQYF.